A selection of T cell receptor beta chains follows, all from one sample in a study of CD8+ T cells in alopecia areata. Assay: immunoSEQ multiplex PCR; the TCRdb copy retains only in-frame clones and omits some. Altogether 95,000 to 110,000 clones are present, about four fifths being singletons, with the ten largest covering around a quarter. Here the sequenced sample was CD8+ T cells sorted from blood, taken at week 24, from a patient treated with tofacitinib. These receptors came from a human donor with alopecia areata. Each CDR3 is given with its conserved first and last residue. The order of the fields is clone size, V gene, D gene, J gene, CDR3 DNA, CDR3 protein. The D gene is left open where the match is weak. The size of a clone is reported for some rows only, either as once, few or many, or as a class for expanded clones.

>.|TRBV29-1|.|TRBJ1-1
TGCAGCATCTTCGGGGGGAGGAACACTGAAGCTTTCTTT
CSIFGGRNTEAFF
>.|TRBV6-5|TRBD2|TRBJ2-5
TGTGCCAGCAGTTACGGGCTAGCGGGGGCCGAGGGGACCCAGTACTTC
CASSYGLAGAEGTQYF
>.|TRBV28|.|TRBJ2-7
TGTGCCAGCAGTTTAAACAGGGCCTACGAGCAGTACTTC
CASSLNRAYEQYF
>.|TRBV7-9|.|TRBJ2-7
TGTGCCAGCAGCTTAGTCTTCGGGACATATACCTACGAGCAGTACTTC
CASSLVFGTYTYEQYF
>.|TRBV4-2|TRBD2|TRBJ2-1
TGTGCCAGCAGCCTAGGTTTGAGGACTAGCGGATACAATGAGCAGTTCTTC
CASSLGLRTSGYNEQFF
>.|TRBV4-1|TRBD2|TRBJ2-5
TGCGCCAGCAGGCCCCCGGGACTAGGAGAGACCCAGTACTTC
CASRPPGLGETQYF
>few|TRBV27|TRBD2|TRBJ2-3
TGTGCCAGCAGGGTTACTAGCGGGGGGGAATCAGATACGCAGTATTTT
CASRVTSGGESDTQYF
>.|TRBV30|.|TRBJ2-3
TGTGCCTGGAGTGTCTTAAACAGATGGGCGGATACGCAGTATTTT
CAWSVLNRWADTQYF
>few|TRBV6-5|.|TRBJ2-7
TGTGCCAGCAGTTACACTTCAGGGTCCGACGAGCAGTACTTC
CASSYTSGSDEQYF
>.|TRBV7-6|.|TRBJ2-6
TGTGCCAGCAGCCACAATTCGGACTCTGGGGCCAACGTCCTGACTTTC
CASSHNSDSGANVLTF
>medium-sized|TRBV6-1|.|TRBJ1-2
TGTGCCAGCAGTGAACTCTCGGGGTTTGGCTACACCTTC
CASSELSGFGYTF
>.|TRBV4-1|TRBD2|TRBJ2-5
TGCGCCAGCAGCCAAGGGACTAGTCTCCGAGAGACCCAGTACTTC
CASSQGTSLRETQYF
>.|TRBV14|.|TRBJ1-1
TGTGCCAGCAGCCATCAAGGAGGTACTGAAGCTTTCTTT
CASSHQGGTEAFF
>.|TRBV6-6|.|TRBJ2-7
TGTGCCAGCAGCTCAGGGTCCTACGAGCAGTACTTC
CASSSGSYEQYF
>.|TRBV5-1|.|TRBJ1-6
TGCGCCAGCAGCTTGGTACAGGGTAGGCCCCTCCACTTT
CASSLVQGRPLHF
>.|TRBV5-6|.|TRBJ2-1
TGTGCCAGCAGCTTCAGTTCGGGTGGGCGGGGATCCTACAATGAGCAGTTCTTC
CASSFSSGGRGSYNEQFF
>.|TRBV11-2|.|TRBJ1-6
TGTGCCAGCAGCCTGGGCGGGAGGAATTCACCCCTCCACTTT
CASSLGGRNSPLHF
>.|TRBV29-1|.|TRBJ2-1
TGCAGCGTTGAAACCTACTCCTCCTACAATGAGCAGTTCTTC
CSVETYSSYNEQFF
>.|TRBV11-1|.|TRBJ2-1
TGTGCCAGCAGCTTAAGAACTAGGCCCTACAATGAGCAGTTCTTC
CASSLRTRPYNEQFF
>.|TRBV30|TRBD1|TRBJ2-3
TGTGCCTGGAGTACAGGGGTTGGCACAGATACGCAGTATTTT
CAWSTGVGTDTQYF
>.|TRBV6-5|.|TRBJ2-1
TGTGCCAGCAGTTACCAGGGTGTTACCAATGAGCAGTTCTTC
CASSYQGVTNEQFF
>.|TRBV5-4|.|TRBJ1-1
TGTGCCAGCAGCCCCAGTGGGCTGAACACTGAAGCTTTCTTT
CASSPSGLNTEAFF
>.|TRBV7-8|.|TRBJ2-1
TGTGCCAGCAGCTTAAGCATCCTCTCCTACAATGAGCAGTTCTTC
CASSLSILSYNEQFF
>.|TRBV29-1|TRBD1|TRBJ1-2
TGCAGCGTTGAAGATGGCGGACAGGGGGCGCCGGACTATGGCTACACCTTC
CSVEDGGQGAPDYGYTF
>once|TRBV7-2|.|TRBJ2-3
TGTGCCAGCAGCCCTGTAGGCGGGCGGGGCGGTCTGACAGATACGCAGTATTTT
CASSPVGGRGGLTDTQYF
>once|TRBV9|.|TRBJ1-1
TGTGCCAGCAGCGGTGACGAGGCTTTCTTT
CASSGDEAFF
>.|TRBV27|.|TRBJ1-1
TGTGCCAGCAGTTCCTCCCCGGGCGGGAGCTCTGAAGCTTTCTTT
CASSSSPGGSSEAFF
>.|TRBV2|.|TRBJ2-2
TGTGCCAGCAGGCCAGGGGCGTCCACCGGGGAGCTGTTTTTT
CASRPGASTGELFF
>.|TRBV4-1|TRBD1|TRBJ2-7
TGCGCCAGCAGCCAATTACAGGGGGAAGGGCAGTACTTC
CASSQLQGEGQYF
>.|TRBV29-1|.|TRBJ2-5
TGCAGCGTTGAAGATCGCTGGGGCCAGTACTTC
CSVEDRWGQYF
>.|TRBV27|.|TRBJ1-1
TGTGCCAGCAGCACTTCGCGGTCGTCTGAAGCTTTCTTT
CASSTSRSSEAFF
>.|TRBV29-1|TRBD2|TRBJ2-1
TGCAGCGTTGAAGGGACTAGCGGGGGCTCCTACAATGAGCAGTTCTTC
CSVEGTSGGSYNEQFF
>.|TRBV4-1|.|TRBJ1-2
TGCGCCAGCAGCCTTCCAGGGAACTATGGCTACACCTTC
CASSLPGNYGYTF
>.|TRBV14|TRBD2|TRBJ2-7
TGTGCCAGCAGCCAAGAAGGAAGGGCTAGCGGGGTAGCGAAGCAGTACTTC
CASSQEGRASGVAKQYF
>.|TRBV4-1|TRBD1|TRBJ2-1
TGCGCCAGCAGCTCCAGGACAGGAGGCTCCTACAATGAGCAGTTCTTC
CASSSRTGGSYNEQFF
>.|TRBV19|.|TRBJ2-7
TGTGCCAGTAGTAGGAGGGTGTCCTACGAGCAGTACTTC
CASSRRVSYEQYF
>.|TRBV5-1|TRBD1|TRBJ2-7
TGCGCCAGCAGCTCCGGGACAGCCGTCTACGAGCAGTACTTC
CASSSGTAVYEQYF
>.|TRBV6-6|.|TRBJ2-3
TGTGCCAGCAGTTACTCGATAAGCACAGATACGCAGTATTTT
CASSYSISTDTQYF
>.|TRBV7-9|.|TRBJ2-5
TGTGCCAGCAGCCCCTGGGAGACCCAGTACTTC
CASSPWETQYF
>.|TRBV5-6|.|TRBJ1-1
TGTGCCAGCAGCTTGGCTAGCTTTCGGACTGAAGCTTTCTTT
CASSLASFRTEAFF
>.|TRBV4-1|.|TRBJ2-7
TGCGCCAGCAGCCAAGTGGGGGCCGTAGGCGAGCAGTACTTC
CASSQVGAVGEQYF
>.|TRBV13|.|TRBJ2-4
TGTGCCAGCAGCCCAGAGACAGGGGAGGGAAACATTCAGTACTTC
CASSPETGEGNIQYF
>few|TRBV4-1|TRBD1|TRBJ2-6
TGCGCCAGCAGCCACCCTCGGAGAGGGACAGACTCTGGGGCCAACGTCCTGACTTTC
CASSHPRRGTDSGANVLTF
>once|TRBV10-3|.|TRBJ1-1
TGTGCCATCAGTGAGTCTCGGGGGAGGAATACTGAAGCTTTCTTT
CAISESRGRNTEAFF
>.|TRBV27|TRBD1|TRBJ2-5
TGTGCCAGCAGTATCGGACAGGGGAGGACCCAGTACTTC
CASSIGQGRTQYF
>.|TRBV14|.|TRBJ2-6
TGTGCCAGCAGCCAAGACTTTCCTCGGACTGGGGCCAACGTCCTGACTTTC
CASSQDFPRTGANVLTF
>.|TRBV9|.|TRBJ2-6
TGTGCCAGCAGCGTACACAGCCTCTCTGGGGCCAACGTCCTGACTTTC
CASSVHSLSGANVLTF
>.|TRBV7-9|.|TRBJ2-7
TGTGCCAGCAGTCCTCCCCGAGAGAGCGAGCAGTACTTC
CASSPPRESEQYF